The 27 T cell receptor beta chains listed next were all sequenced from one sample in a study of post-analysis software for immune sequencing data. Findings of the study overall: There were a handful of TRBV segments more frequent in patients than controls, and TRBV5-6, TRBV5-1 and TRBV20-1 were among them.

No antigen has been assigned to these receptors. The TCR beta cDNA libraries contained unique molecular identifiers. In TCRdb, the PCR reads were re-called with MiXCR into one record per CDR3 protein. The sample yields fewer than 850,000 distinct CDR3 sequences, roughly 27% seen once. Source material: blood. The receptors derive from a girl aged 10-17 years with multiple sclerosis.

This chain links TRBV7-8 with TRBJ2-1; the match to TRBD2 covers 8 bases. CDR1 is SGHVS and CDR2 is FQNEAQ in the germline V gene. The CDR3 has 15 residues. V lost 2 bases and J lost 7; bases outside the gene matches: 7. The CDR3 bases are TGTGCCAGCAGCTTATCCCCGGGGGGGCCAAATGAGCAGTTCTTC. Its protein product is CASSLSPGGPNEQFF.

The chain employs TRBV12-3 or TRBV12-4 and TRBJ2-5; D remains unclear. The CDR3 extends over 15 amino acids. V was trimmed by 4 bases and J by 2 bases, leaving 14 bases between them. CDR3 sequence reads: CASSSKKPVQETQYF. In DNA form, the CDR3 reads TGTGCCAGCAGTTCTAAGAAGCCCGTACAAGAGACCCAGTACTTC.

The rearrangement joins TRBV7-2 to TRBJ2-5, with unresolved D. Germline CDR1 and CDR2: SGHTA and FQGNSA. V gave up 1 base and J gave up 11 bases, with 17 bases separating them. This CDR3 has 14 residues. The CDR3 region has the DNA TGTGCCAGCAGCTTAGAGAACCGATACAATGAGCAGTACTTC. This encodes CASSLENRYNEQYF.

This clonotype was counted between two and nine times. The chain is built from TRBV5-1 and TRBJ2-3; D unresolved. The CDR3 has 17 residues. Germline V gene lookup returns CDR1 SGHRS and CDR2 YFSETQ. Trimming took 0 bases from V and 0 from J, leaving 14 bases between them. CDR3 in amino acids: CASSLAPAASSTDTQYF. CDR3 nucleotides: TGCGCCAGCAGCTTGGCCCCGGCAGCTTCTAGCACAGATACGCAGTATTTT.

The genes are TRBV20-1 and TRBJ2-3; TRBD2 aligns across 8 bases. This CDR3 region has 14 residues. CDR1 DFQATT and CDR2 SNEGSKA come from the germline V gene (reference sequence). V was pared by 5 bases and J by 3 bases, with 7 bases of the junction left unmatched. In DNA, the CDR3 is TGCAGTGCTCCCAAGCGGGGGCTTACAGATACGCAGTATTTT. Its protein product is CSAPKRGLTDTQYF.

The chain employs TRBV20-1 and TRBJ2-7, with 11 bases matching TRBD2. The CDR3 totals 17 residues. The trim removed 3 bases at V and 0 bases at J, leaving 10 bases unmatched. Germline loops: CDR1 DFQATT, CDR2 SNEGSKA (reference sequence). The CDR3 sequence: CSARKGLAALFSYEQYF. The CDR3 DNA reads as TGCAGTGCTAGGAAGGGACTAGCGGCCCTTTTCTCCTACGAGCAGTACTTC.

This clonotype was observed a handful of times. The gene calls are TRBV6-1 and TRBJ1-5; TRBD1 is a possible D gene (5 bases). CDR1 is MNHNS and CDR2 is SASEGT in the germline V gene. Trimming left V 7 bases short and J 5 bases short, with 15 bases between. The CDR3 sequence is 14 residues long. CDR3 loop: CASTGSGYHQPQHF. In nucleotides, the CDR3 is TGTGCCAGCACGGGGTCAGGGTATCATCAGCCCCAGCATTTT.

This clonotype came up many times. The V and J genes are TRBV20-1 and TRBJ1-2; 12 nucleotides match TRBD1. With 5 bases clipped from V and 7 bases from J, the junction kept 8 bases outside the gene matches. The CDR3 has 14 residues. Germline V CDR1 and CDR2: DFQATT, SNEGSKA (reference sequence). In DNA form, the CDR3 reads TGCAGTGCTGACCCCGGGACAGGGGGCGTTGGCTACACCTTC. It specifies CSADPGTGGVGYTF.

This clonotype was counted only a few times. The V gene is TRBV7-8, the J gene TRBJ2-4; D is undetermined. V dropped 3 bases and J dropped 1 base, with 22 bases sitting between them. Germline V gives CDR1 SGHVS, CDR2 FQNEAQ. The CDR3 has 19 amino acids. DNA of the CDR3: TGTGCCAGCAGCTTCCTCTACCCCATGGCAGCCCTGGCCAAAAACATTCAGTACTTC. It is translated as CASSFLYPMAALAKNIQYF.

This clonotype was observed a handful of times. The rearrangement joins TRBV20-1 to TRBJ2-6, with 14 bases identical to TRBD2. Germline-derived CDR1 and CDR2 are DFQATT and SNEGSKA (reference sequence). The CDR3 has 18 residues. With 1 base clipped from V and 6 bases from J, the junction kept 8 bases outside the gene matches. As DNA, the CDR3 is TGCAGTGCTAGAGCCCCGGGACTAGCGGGAGAATCGGCCAACGTCCTGACTTTC. This gives the protein CSARAPGLAGESANVLTF.

The rearrangement links TRBV20-1 to TRBJ1-1; D might be TRBD1 (5 bases). The CDR3 has 12 residues. Trimming shortened V by 3 bases and J by 3 bases, and 8 bases separated the two germline ends. Germline values: CDR1 DFQATT, CDR2 SNEGSKA (reference sequence). CDR3 coding DNA: TGCAGTGCTAGCCCCAGGGACACTGAAGCTTTCTTT. Translation gives CSASPRDTEAFF.

The CDR3 region has the DNA TGTGCCAGCAGTGAAACCTCCCCCCTGGGAGAGCTGTTTTTT. This encodes CASSETSPLGELFF. The chain is built from TRBV2 and TRBJ2-2; D ambiguous. The CDR3 covers 14 residues. CDR1 SNHLY and CDR2 FYNNEI come from the germline V gene. The ends were cut back, 2 bases at V and 11 bases at J, with 15 bases in the middle.

The V and J genes are TRBV6-1 and TRBJ2-7; TRBD1 aligns across 8 bases. V was pared by 0 bases and J by 1 base, with 5 bases of the junction left unmatched. Germline CDR1 MNHNS, CDR2 SASEGT. The CDR3 length is 16 residues. CDR3 coding DNA: TGTGCCAGCAGTGAAGCGACAGGGGCTCGGTCCTACGAGCAGTACTTC. Residues: CASSEATGARSYEQYF.

The rearrangement links TRBV10-3 to TRBJ1-1; D remains ambiguous. Germline V gene sequence: CDR1 ENHRY, CDR2 SYGVKD. This CDR3 is built from 16 residues. V lost 4 bases to trimming and J lost 2 bases, with 17 bases between them. The CDR3 sequence: CAISGTSGRLNTEAFF. The CDR3 nucleotides read TGTGCCATCAGTGGAACAAGTGGGAGACTTAACACTGAAGCTTTCTTT.

The chain is built from TRBV4-1 and TRBJ2-3; D is unresolved. This CDR3 is 13 amino acids long. Trimming removed 1 base from V and 2 bases from J, with 4 bases in between. Germline-derived CDR1 and CDR2 are MGHRA and YSYEKL. This CDR3 reads CASSQGITDTQYF. The DNA for the CDR3 is TGCGCCAGCAGCCAAGGTATCACAGATACGCAGTATTTT.

Concerning this clonotype: Since the CDR3 does not end with the conserved phenylalanine or tryptophan, this likely comes from a read error. This sequence joins TRBV7-9 and TRBJ2-3; D not resolved. The CDR3 consists of 14 residues. Trimming took off 2 bases at V and 4 bases at J, with 10 bases between the two ends. CDR1 SEHNR and CDR2 FQNEAQ come from the germline V gene (reference sequence). CDR3 sequence (DNA): TGTGCCAGCAGCTTACTTGGAGTCGCAGATACGCAGTATTTG. Translated, it gives CASSLLGVADTQYL.

The genes are TRBV11-2 and TRBJ2-2; 9 bases map to TRBD1. Germline assignment: CDR1 SGHAT and CDR2 FQNNGV. V was pared by 4 bases and J by 5 bases, with 8 bases of the junction left unmatched. The CDR3 has 16 amino acids. The CDR3 spells CASSSYLTGGTGELFF. CDR3 in DNA: TGTGCCAGCAGCTCATATCTGACAGGGGGAACCGGGGAGCTGTTTTTT.

The rearrangement links TRBV5-6 to TRBJ2-5; D is uncertain. Between the trimmed V and J ends, which lost 6 bases and 2 bases, there was a span of 14 bases. The CDR3 loop spans 14 amino acids. Germline V gene sequence: CDR1 SGHDT, CDR2 YYEEEE. The CDR3: CASTRTRMQETQYF. The CDR3 coding sequence is TGTGCCAGCACCCGCACCAGGATGCAAGAGACCCAGTACTTC.

The genes are TRBV7-9 and TRBJ1-1; perhaps TRBD1 as D (5 bases). The CDR3 is 13 residues long. V gave up 5 bases and J gave up 7 bases, with 14 bases separating them. Germline CDR1 is SEHNR and CDR2 is FQNEAQ (reference sequence). CDR3 in amino acids: CASSPLWGIEAFF. The CDR3 region has the DNA TGTGCCAGCAGCCCACTCTGGGGGATTGAAGCTTTCTTT.

Points on this clonotype: At one boundary the junction diverges from the germline segment, which might be a read error. This sequence joins TRBV11-2 and TRBJ2-7, with 9 bases identical to TRBD1. The V gene's germline CDR1 is SGHAT and CDR2 FQNNGV. The CDR3 is 14 residues long. The CDR3 here is CANSPGQGRYEQYF. The CDR3 DNA reads TGTGCCAACAGCCCCGGACAGGGGCGTTACGAGCAGTACTTC.

The CDR3 here is CASTPGQGINEQFF. The DNA for the CDR3 is TGTGCCAGCACCCCGGGACAGGGAATCAATGAGCAGTTCTTC. The rearrangement uses TRBV7-2 and TRBJ2-1; 9 bases align to TRBD1. This CDR3 region has 14 residues. Looked up from germline, CDR1 is SGHTA and CDR2 is FQGNSA. V lost 7 bases to trimming and J lost 6 bases; unmatched junction nucleotides: 7. Full variable domain (outside the CDR3, taken from reference TRBV7-2 and TRBJ2-1): GAGVSQSPSNKVTEKGKDVELRCDPISGHTALYWYRQSLGQGLEFLIYFQGNSAPDKSGLPSDRFSAERTGGSVSTLTIQRTQQEDSAVYLCASTPGQGINEQFFGPGTRLTVL.

Here the CDR3 DNA reads TGTGCCAGCAGCCTGATCCCGGGACAGGGCCCACAAGAGCAGTACTTC. Translated: CASSLIPGQGPQEQYF. V is TRBV7-2 and J is TRBJ2-7, with 9 bases aligning to TRBD1. The germline V gene has CDR1 SGHTA and CDR2 FQGNSA. With 5 bases clipped from V and 7 bases from J, the junction kept 15 bases outside the gene matches. CDR3 length equals 16 residues.

This clonotype was recorded a few times. The gene calls are TRBV7-2 and TRBJ1-2, with D tentatively TRBD1 (5 bases). Germline CDR1 SGHTA, CDR2 FQGNSA. Trimming took off 5 bases at V and 2 bases at J, with 15 bases between the two ends. The CDR3 extends over 15 amino acids. The CDR3 DNA sequence: TGTGCCAGCAGCGGCGGGCCAGGGCGGAACTATGGCTACACCTTC. This sequence encodes CASSGGPGRNYGYTF.

The J gene is TRBJ2-5, the V gene TRBV7-2, with TRBD2 as a possible D gene (6 bases). The germline V and J ends were trimmed by 1 base and 2 bases, with 11 bases remaining between them. There are 15 residues in the CDR3. Germline CDR1 SGHTA, CDR2 FQGNSA. The CDR3 DNA is TGTGCCAGCAGCTTAGACGGAGGGATACAAGAGACCCAGTACTTC. Its translation: CASSLDGGIQETQYF.

This chain joins TRBV6-1 and TRBJ2-3; D uncertain. Germline V gene data show CDR1 as MNHNS and CDR2 as SASEGT. The CDR3 loop spans 15 amino acids. With 7 bases removed from V and 1 base from J, the gap between germline ends came to 15 bases. The CDR3 here is CASTPQSMGTDTQYF. Written as DNA, the CDR3 is TGTGCCAGCACCCCACAGTCAATGGGCACAGATACGCAGTATTTT.

In this sample, this clonotype turned up a few times. This sequence joins TRBV7-2 and TRBJ2-5; D gene unclear. Deletions cut 0 bases from V and 2 bases from J, with 7 bases between. The CDR3 totals 14 residues. CDR1 and CDR2 (germline): SGHTA, FQGNSA. This CDR3 is CASSLAPPQETQYF. CDR3 nucleotide sequence: TGTGCCAGCAGCTTAGCCCCCCCTCAAGAGACCCAGTACTTC. Filled out from reference TRBV7-2 and TRBJ2-5, the complete variable domain reads GAGVSQSPSNKVTEKGKDVELRCDPISGHTALYWYRQSLGQGLEFLIYFQGNSAPDKSGLPSDRFSAERTGGSVSTLTIQRTQQEDSAVYLCASSLAPPQETQYFGPGTRLLVL.

The rearrangement joins TRBV28 to TRBJ1-2; the match to TRBD1 covers 10 bases. This CDR3 region has 14 residues. Losses at the gene ends were 5 bases for V and 6 bases for J; bases not matched to a gene: 6. Germline CDR1 and CDR2: MDHEN and SYDVKM. The CDR3, as DNA: TGTGCCAGCAGTATGACAGGGGGCATCGATGGCTACACCTTC. This sequence encodes CASSMTGGIDGYTF.